These 2 T cell receptor beta chains were sequenced from one sample in a study of T cells in Graves' hyperthyroidism and ophthalmopathy. RNA transcripts provided the source from which TCR beta CDR3 regions were amplified. First-round RT-PCR targeting the TCR CDR3 was performed with the HTBI primer set. TCRdb recomputed calls from the multiplex PCR reads with MiXCR, one row per CDR3 protein. This sample yields around 350,000 distinct CDR3 sequences, of which roughly 13% are seen a single time; about 9.1% belongs to the top ten. Sample: blood. These receptors originate from a young woman with Graves' hyperthyroidism.

This clonotype has ten or more counts. The chain combines TRBV12-3 or TRBV12-4 with TRBJ1-5; D is unclear. The CDR3 is 14 amino acids. V gave up 0 bases and J gave up 5 bases, with 8 bases separating them. DNA of the CDR3: TGTGCCAGCAGTTTAGCAGGGATCGATCAGCCCCAGCATTTT. Amino acid sequence: CASSLAGIDQPQHF.

This chain joins TRBV4-1 and TRBJ1-1; D gene uncertain. CDR3 size: 16 residues. The ends were cut back, 4 bases at V and 5 bases at J, with 20 bases in the middle. Per germline, CDR1 MGHRA and CDR2 YSYEKL. The CDR3 is CASSREIGWQLTEAFF. In DNA, the CDR3 is TGCGCCAGCAGCCGGGAAATCGGCTGGCAGCTGACTGAAGCTTTCTTT.